The TCR beta chain under discussion was sequenced for a study of T-cell reconstitution after alpha-beta-depleted transplantation in children. Preparation of the TCRbeta library involved a method that used unique molecular identifiers. TCRdb passed the PCR reads through MiXCR, listing each CDR3 protein once. Among hundreds of thousands of distinct CDR3 sequences listed, over 9.5% were seen once. Germline values: CDR1 DFQATT, CDR2 SNEGSKA (reference sequence). The CDR3 contains 14 residues. The V end lost 0 bases, the J end lost 4 bases, and 9 bases lay between the germline ends. The sequencing used PBMCs from the stem cell graft donor, collected from the stem cell graft. This clonotype was sampled from a human donor who donated a stem cell graft to a child with acute myeloid leukemia. This chain joins TRBV20-1 and TRBJ2-2; D possibly corresponds to TRBD2 (5 bases). CDR3 in amino acids: CSARDLTTTGELFF. CDR3 nucleotide sequence: TGCAGTGCTAGAGATTTGACTACCACCGGGGAGCTGTTTTTT.